This record covers a single T cell receptor (beta chain). The data derive from a study of identical twins. TCRdb re-analysed the 5' RACE reads in MiXCR, keeping a single row per CDR3 protein. The sample has about 180 distinct CDR3 sequences; approximately 92% are singletons. The germline V gene encodes CDR1 LNHNV and CDR2 YYDKDF (reference sequence). CDR3 length equals 16 residues. V lost 3 bases to trimming and J lost 3 bases; unmatched junction nucleotides: 6. Sequencing was carried out using memory (CD45RO+) T cells sorted from blood. The chain recombines TRBV15 with TRBJ2-1, with 9 nucleotides matching TRBD2. The source of this sequence is a woman between 18 and 29 years old in good health. This table probably holds off-target reads from a library built for another chain. The CDR3, as DNA: TGTGCCACCAGCAGCCGGACTAGCGCCAACTACAATGAGCAGTTCTTC. It yields the protein CATSSRTSANYNEQFF.